This T cell receptor beta chain is drawn from a study of blood T cell repertoires in COVID-19. Across the whole study: Italy, Spain and the United States were the sources of the convalescent and acute COVID-19 samples. PBMCs, B-cell-depleted T cells, or T cells provided the cDNA or gDNA that made up the material.

In the authors' methods: From reference gene primer amplification, estimates of nucleated cell counts were derived. TCRdb's copy holds only in-frame clones and misses some; the assay was immunoSEQ multiplex PCR. The DNA was the basis for D and trimming; V, J and clone size are from that table. The sample has 80,000 or so clones; about 80% are singletons. CDR1 and CDR2 from the germline V gene are SNHLY and FYNNEI. Trimming stripped 4 bases from V and 8 bases from J, with 18 bases between. The CDR3 loop spans 15 amino acids. This clone came up once. The specimen sequenced was peripheral blood. This TCR was recovered from a man in his fifties with active or convalescent COVID-19. V gene TRBV2 combines with J gene TRBJ2-4; the D gene is possibly TRBD1 (5 bases). The CDR3 region is CASSGKAGGADIQYF. In nucleotides, the CDR3 is TGTGCCAGCAGTGGGAAGGCAGGTGGGGCTGACATTCAGTACTTC.